A single sample is the source of the 9 T cell receptor beta chains below, sequenced in a study of identical twins. TCRdb fed the 5' RACE reads into MiXCR, producing one record per CDR3 protein. Of 400,000 to 550,000 distinct CDR3 sequences detected, about 24% appear once; the ten largest clones hold roughly 2.8%. This sample also appeared in a second study, on T cells expressing NK-cell markers.

Input material: CD4+ T cells sorted from blood. Receptor source: a woman between 18 and 29 years old in good health.

This chain joins TRBV6-5 and TRBJ1-5; 7 nucleotides agree with TRBD1. With 2 bases clipped from V and 0 bases from J, the junction kept 4 bases outside the gene matches. Germline values: CDR1 MNHEY, CDR2 SVGAGI. The CDR3 is 16 residues long. CDR3 region: CASSYGQDYSNQPQHF. Here the CDR3 DNA reads TGTGCCAGCAGTTACGGACAGGACTATAGCAATCAGCCCCAGCATTTT.

On this clonotype: One junction end disagrees with the germline gene, perhaps due to a read error. This chain links TRBV15 with TRBJ1-5; D unresolved. The length of the CDR3 is 15 residues. Germline V CDR1 and CDR2: LNHNV, YYDKDF (reference sequence). CDR3 loop: CATSRGERSNPPQHF. The DNA of the CDR3 is TGTGCCACCAGCAGGGGTGAGAGGAGCAATCCGCCCCAGCATTTT.

The J gene is TRBJ2-3, the V gene TRBV7-2; 11 nucleotides agree with TRBD2. Germline trimming cut 5 bases from V and 3 bases from J; bases unmatched to any gene: 4. Germline assignment: CDR1 SGHTA and CDR2 FQGNSA. This CDR3 region has 15 residues. The CDR3 sequence is CASSPLAGGTDTQYF. The CDR3 bases are TGTGCCAGCAGCCCCCTAGCGGGAGGTACAGATACGCAGTATTTT.

The rearrangement joins TRBV28 to TRBJ2-7; 9 positions agree with TRBD1. This CDR3 has 15 residues. Trimming took 3 bases from V and 4 from J; bases not matched to a gene: 7. CDR1 is MDHEN, CDR2 SYDVKM, per germline. DNA of the CDR3: TGTGCCAGCAGTTTGGGGACAGGGAATCGGTACGAGCAGTACTTC. As protein: CASSLGTGNRYEQYF.

This clonotype was counted a few times. The chain joins TRBV12-3 or TRBV12-4 to TRBJ1-2; D unclear. V lost 3 bases to trimming and J lost 8 bases, with 13 bases between them. The CDR3 has 13 residues. This CDR3 is CASSLRGLRGYTF. The CDR3 bases are TGTGCCAGCAGTTTGCGAGGGCTGCGAGGCTACACCTTC.

The chain's CDR3 is CASSQAYYKQFF. The CDR3 nucleotides are TGTGCCAGCAGCCAAGCTTACTATAAGCAGTTCTTC. The chain has TRBV3-1 and TRBJ2-1; the D is unclear. The V gene lost 1 base and the J gene lost 11 bases, with 9 bases spanning the gap. Looked up from germline, CDR1 is LGHDT and CDR2 is YNNKEL (reference sequence). This CDR3 comprises 12 residues.

This chain uses TRBV6-4 with TRBJ2-2; 15 positions agree with TRBD2. The CDR3 sequence is 19 residues long. After removal of 5 bases from V and 4 bases from J, the junction contained 11 bases not matched to a gene. Germline V lookup: CDR1 MRHNA, CDR2 SNTAGT. Written as DNA, the CDR3 is TGTGCCAGCAGTAACTTGAGGGGACTAGCGGGAGGCGGCACCGGGGAGCTGTTTTTT. It encodes CASSNLRGLAGGGTGELFF.

The table lists this clonotype with a few counts. The chain has TRBV5-5 and TRBJ1-4; 9 positions match TRBD1. Germline trimming cut 0 bases from V and 8 bases from J; bases unmatched to any gene: 8. Germline lookup yields CDR1 SGHKS and CDR2 YYEKEE (reference sequence). This CDR3 comprises 16 residues. CDR3 sequence: CASSLAGQGSLEKLFF. In nucleotides, the CDR3 is TGTGCCAGCAGCTTGGCAGGACAGGGGTCGTTAGAAAAACTGTTTTTT. The entire variable domain, with the rest obtained from reference TRBV5-5 and TRBJ1-4, is as follows: DAGVTQSPTHLIKTRGQQVTLRCSPISGHKSVSWYQQVLGQGPQFIFQYYEKEERGRGNFPDRFSARQFPNYSSELNVNALLLGDSALYLCASSLAGQGSLEKLFFGSGTQLSVL.

A single count supports this clonotype. The rearrangement uses TRBV19 and TRBJ2-1; 9 bases are a match to TRBD1. CDR3 length equals 16 residues. Germline V lookup: CDR1 LNHDA, CDR2 SQIVND (reference sequence). V was pared by 6 bases and J by 6 bases, with 12 bases of the junction left unmatched. The DNA of the CDR3 is TGTGCCAGTAGCATCCTTCTGGGACAGGGATCCAATGAGCAGTTCTTC. It is translated as CASSILLGQGSNEQFF.